Following are 3 T cell receptor beta chains from one sample sequenced in a study of OX40 agonist ivuxolimab in advanced cancers. TCRdb's table, derived via immunoSEQ multiplex PCR, lists solely in-frame clones and lacks some. Of tens of thousands of clones in the sample, 88% are singletons; the top ten hold more than 15%. The material sequenced was CD4+ or CD8+ T cells sorted from blood, taken in a trial of the OX40 agonist ivuxolimab. These receptors originate from an adult with an advanced solid tumor such as melanoma, head and neck, liver or kidney cancer.

The chain links TRBV4-1 to TRBJ2-2; D unresolved. The CDR3 runs 14 residues. CDR1 and CDR2 from the germline V gene are MGHRA and YSYEKL. Between the trimmed V and J ends, which lost 4 bases and 1 base, there was a span of 7 bases. CDR3: CASSPLVNTGELFF. The CDR3 region has the DNA TGCGCCAGCAGCCCTCTTGTGAACACCGGGGAGCTGTTTTTT.

Only one count was recorded for this clone. This chain links TRBV9 with TRBJ2-5, with 8 bases identical to TRBD2. J lost 4 bases, V lost 0 bases, and 5 bases had no gene match. The CDR3 runs to 15 residues. CDR1 and CDR2 (germline): SGDLS, YYNGEE. The CDR3 nucleotides read TGTGCCAGCAGCGTAGTAGGGACTAGAGGAGAGACCCAGTACTTC. It yields the protein CASSVVGTRGETQYF.

The genes are TRBV27 and TRBJ2-3, with 7 positions matching TRBD1. The CDR3 runs to 15 residues. J was trimmed by 4 bases and V by 4 bases; bases with no gene match: 8. Germline-derived CDR1 and CDR2 are MNHEY and SMNVEV (reference sequence). CDR3 residues: CASSWLTGNADTQYF. For the CDR3, the DNA is TGTGCCAGCAGTTGGCTGACAGGGAATGCAGATACGCAGTATTTT.